This TCR beta chain appears in the sequencing data of a study of T cell responses to AZD1222 COVID-19 vaccine. V was shortened by 6 bases and J by 1 base, with 9 bases between the two germline ends. The CDR3 covers 14 residues. Germline V lookup: CDR1 SNHLY, CDR2 FYNNEI. This clone was found a few times. TCRdb keeps only in-frame clones here, not all; method: immunoSEQ multiplex PCR. The sample consists of 250,000 to 300,000 clones, around 93% of them appearing once. Here the sequenced sample was peripheral blood, taken 28 days after the second AZD1222 dose. The chain links TRBV2 to TRBJ2-2; no clear D. This receptor was identified in an adult who received the AZD1222 COVID-19 vaccine. The CDR3 loop is CASSGQRNTGELFF. CDR3 sequence (DNA): TGTGCCAGCAGCGGCCAACGGAACACCGGGGAGCTGTTTTTT.